The entry below gives a single T cell receptor (beta chain) sequence along with its context. What this receptor recognizes is not known. There are no base qualities to consult, and no much larger clone falls within one base. This sample was included in a study of CD8+ T cells in alopecia areata (dated by TCRdb to 2017 to 2018). Some background on the complete study: In both human patients and the C3H/HeJ mouse model, the study applied high-throughput TCRbeta sequencing to look at T cell clonal expansion in alopecia areata. On the human side, TCRbeta sequencing was run on scalp tissue and on sorted CD4+ and CD8+ peripheral blood T cells from healthy controls and from alopecia areata patients with either patchy or totalis/universalis disease. Clonality in the scalp was compared among normal scalp (n=4), patchy alopecia areata scalp (n=8), and alopecia totalis/universalis scalp (n=8). The RNA source kit depended on sample type: the PAXgene miRNA kit for fixed scalp, the miRNeasy kit for PBMCs, and the RNeasy kit for mouse skin. Amplification of TCRbeta CDR3 regions was done by immunoSEQ multiplex PCR using 35 Vbeta forward primers and 13 Jbeta reverse primers.

General conclusions and limits of the study: Shared TCR sequences between patients were less evident than in mice, which may be partly attributable to HLA diversity in the patient population. Compared with normal scalp, lesional scalp had higher clonality and more expanded CD8+ clones, particularly in alopecia totalis/universalis, a pattern that suggests antigenic drive. Resident alphabeta T cells in normal human skin are also sequenced, complicating scalp TCR repertoire analysis, unlike mouse skin dominated by gammadelta T cells.

Lesional scalp punch biopsies and peripheral blood were obtained from alopecia areata patients. PBMCs were separated by density centrifugation and stained for CD3, CD4 and CD8, after which CD4+ and CD8+ T cells were sorted on a FACSAria. Alopecia areata patients who were not treated were recruited through a multicenter biomarker study. For roughly five biomarker-study patients, blood CD8+ T cells were further sorted into NKG2D-low and NKG2D-high fractions. Looking up the germline V gene yields CDR1 SGHAT and CDR2 FQNNGV. At the junction V is shortened by 3 bases and J by 6 bases; bases outside the gene matches: 1. Including cysteine and phenylalanine, the CDR3 has 13 amino acids. Solely the CDR3 DNA is kept, with 39 bases framed from the first base. Library construction relied on the immunoSEQ multiplex PCR assay. RNA was extracted from all samples and reverse transcribed into cDNA as template for TCR sequencing. SuperScript III was used to make first-strand cDNA, primed with a 2:1 mix of oligo-dT and random hexamers. A synthetic immune receptor repertoire was used to gauge amplification bias, and whatever bias remained was removed computationally. Under the source paper's analysis protocol: Raw reads were preprocessed to remove errors, and CDR3 was defined by IMGT conventions from the conserved cysteine to phenylalanine. To get clonality, Shannon entropy was normalized by log2 of the number of productive unique TCRs and the result was subtracted from 1. CD4 or CD8 identity of scalp clones was inferred by cross-referencing scalp TCRbeta sequences with sorted blood CD4 and CD8 repertoires. TCRdb carries this immuneACCESS record with in-frame sequences only. Its versions omit some clonotypes, under half of them owing to an unresolved V gene in the studies checked, with the rest unexplained. From that table come the V and J calls and clone size; the DNA was used to work out D and trimming. For this sample there are some 120,000 clones; approximately 47% appear just once. The biggest ten clones account for over 9.5% of the sample.

The TCR sequence derives from a human donor with alopecia areata. Sequenced: NKG2D-low CD8+ T cells sorted from blood. This specimen's cell subset or site label, interpreted: sorted CD8+ NKG2D-low blood T cells. Rearrangement joined TRBV11-2 to TRBJ2-1, with 8 junctional bases fitting TRBD1. The CDR3 is CASSLGTGNEQFF. At the DNA level, the sequence is TGTGCCAGCAGCTTGGGGACAGGCAATGAGCAGTTCTTC.